These 21 T cell receptor beta chains were sequenced from one sample in a study of T cells in Graves' hyperthyroidism and ophthalmopathy. Amplified TCR beta CDR3 regions came from RNA transcripts. During a first-round RT-PCR of the TCR CDR3, the HTBI primer set was used. TCRdb processed the multiplex PCR reads anew with MiXCR; each CDR3 protein has one entry. The table lists about 560,000 distinct CDR3 sequences, 16% of them singletons. The specimen was blood. These receptors all stem from a woman under 30 with Graves' hyperthyroidism.

This clonotype was seen only a few times. The chain links TRBV5-1 to TRBJ1-2; 10 nucleotides match TRBD1. The CDR3 loop spans 13 amino acids. Germline CDR1 reads SGHRS; CDR2 reads YFSETQ. With 4 bases clipped from V and 6 bases from J, the junction kept 3 bases outside the gene matches. CDR3 residues: CASSRDRGHGYTF. In DNA, the CDR3 is TGCGCCAGCAGCAGGGACAGGGGCCATGGCTACACCTTC. The entire variable domain, with the rest obtained from reference TRBV5-1 and TRBJ1-2, is as follows: KAGVTQTPRYLIKTRGQQVTLSCSPISGHRSVSWYQQTPGQGLQFLFEYFSETQRNKGNFPGRFSGRQFSNSRSEMNVSTLELGDSALYLCASSRDRGHGYTFGSGTRLTVV.

The sample holds a few counts of this clonotype. V usage is TRBV5-4 and J usage is TRBJ1-2; weak D call: TRBD1 (6 bases). This CDR3 is built from 16 residues. Trimming took 5 bases from V and 2 from J, leaving 19 bases between them. Germline V gene data show CDR1 as SGHNT and CDR2 as YYREEE (reference sequence). In DNA, the CDR3 is TGTGCCAGCAGAGGGGGTCGGGGTTCGGGGAACTATGGCTACACCTTC. Amino acids: CASRGGRGSGNYGYTF.

The chain is built from TRBV10-1 and TRBJ2-7, with 11 bases lining up with TRBD2. Losses at the gene ends were 4 bases for V and 1 base for J; bases not matched to a gene: 3. This CDR3 has 15 residues. The germline V gene encodes CDR1 WNHNN and CDR2 SYGVQD (reference sequence). The CDR3 region has the DNA TGCGCCAGCAGTGTAAGGACTAGCGGGTCCTACGAGCAGTACTTC. Its protein is CASSVRTSGSYEQYF.

Notes on this clonotype: This may be a read error, as it is one base from a much larger clone. This chain uses TRBV3-1 with TRBJ1-6, with TRBD1 matching 7 bases. CDR3 length: 16 residues. Per the germline V gene, CDR1 is LGHDT and CDR2 is YNNKEL (reference sequence). The CDR3 protein is CASSRLGQGGNSPLYF. CDR3 sequence (DNA): TGTGCCAGCAGCCGACTGGGGCAGGGGGGCAATTCACCCCTCTACTTT. Using reference TRBV3-1 and TRBJ1-6 for the parts outside the CDR3, the full variable domain is DTAVSQTPKYLVTQMGNDKSIKCEQNLGHDTMYWYKQDSKKFLKIMFSYNNKELIINETVPNRFSPKSPDKAHLNLHINSLELGDSAVYFCASSRLGQGGNSPLYFGNGTRLTVT.

This clonotype was seen a handful of times. The chain is built from TRBV7-2 and TRBJ1-2; no firm D call. The CDR3 is 15 amino acids. V lost 1 base, J lost 0 bases, and 9 bases lay in between. Germline CDR1 is SGHTA and CDR2 is FQGNSA. CDR3 DNA sequence: TGTGCCAGCAGCTTAGATTCAAATACTAACTATGGCTACACCTTC. Translating it yields CASSLDSNTNYGYTF.

In this sample, this clonotype turned up many times. The J gene is TRBJ2-4, the V gene TRBV28, with 10 bases identical to TRBD1. Germline-derived CDR1 and CDR2 are MDHEN and SYDVKM. The J segment lost 0 bases and the V segment lost 1 base, leaving 3 bases of the junction unmatched. The CDR3 has 17 amino acids. The CDR3 coding sequence is TGTGCCAGCAGTTTATCCGACAGGGGGCGAGCCAAAAACATTCAGTACTTC. This translates into CASSLSDRGRAKNIQYF.

This clonotype was found many times. The V call is TRBV12-3 or TRBV12-4, the J call TRBJ1-2, with TRBD1 matching 7 bases. The CDR3 loop spans 13 amino acids. Germline trimming cut 5 bases from V and 6 bases from J; bases unmatched to any gene: 6. CDR3 in amino acids: CASSPGQMNGYTF. CDR3 DNA: TGTGCCAGCAGTCCGGGACAGATGAATGGCTACACCTTC.

About this clonotype itself: This may stem from a read error, because a much larger clone lies one nucleotide away. This chain links TRBV28 with TRBJ2-2; D is possibly TRBD1 or TRBD2 (5 bases each). Germline V gene data show CDR1 as MDHEN and CDR2 as SYDVKM. CDR3 length equals 14 residues. The CDR3 DNA sequence: TGTGCCAGCAGGGGCGGACACAACACCGGGGAGCTGGTTTTT. It is translated as CASRGGHNTGELVF. Full variable domain (rest looked up from reference TRBV28 and TRBJ2-2): DVKVTQSSRYLVKRTGEKVFLECVQDMDHENMFWYRQDPGLGLRLIYFSYDVKMKEKGDIPEGYSVSREKKERFSLILESASTNQTSMYLCASRGGHNTGELVFGEGSRLTVL.

This clonotype was seen many times. The chain carries TRBV20-1 and TRBJ1-5, with D hard to call. Germline V gene data show CDR1 as DFQATT and CDR2 as SNEGSKA (reference sequence). The CDR3 runs to 13 residues. Trimming removed 2 bases from V and 2 bases from J, with 7 bases in between. The CDR3 loop is CSARPRGNQPQHF. CDR3 nucleotides: TGCAGTGCTAGACCGAGGGGCAATCAGCCCCAGCATTTT.

The chain recombines TRBV9 with TRBJ1-1; D is unclear. Trimming removed 1 base from V and 6 bases from J, with 10 bases in between. Germline-derived CDR1 and CDR2 are SGDLS and YYNGEE. The CDR3 runs 13 residues. CDR3: CASSVIQTAEAFF. CDR3 nucleotide sequence: TGTGCCAGCAGCGTAATACAGACCGCTGAAGCTTTCTTT.

This clonotype showed up just a few times. The chain carries TRBV18 and TRBJ2-2, with D perhaps matching TRBD2 (5 bases). This CDR3 has 16 residues. Trimming took off 2 bases at V and 4 bases at J, with 14 bases between the two ends. Germline-derived CDR1 and CDR2 are KGHSH and LQKENI. The CDR3 sequence is CASSPGPTRSTGELFF. The CDR3 region has the DNA TGTGCCAGCTCACCAGGCCCCACTAGAAGCACCGGGGAGCTGTTTTTT.

This sequence joins TRBV20-1 and TRBJ1-6; a possible D gene is TRBD1 (6 bases). Germline lookup yields CDR1 DFQATT and CDR2 SNEGSKA (reference sequence). CDR3 length: 21 amino acids. The germline V and J ends were trimmed by 0 bases and 0 bases, with 24 bases remaining between them. Here the CDR3 DNA reads TGCAGTGCTAGAGATTCGTTTATGAGGGGGAGAAAACGCTCCTATAATTCACCCCTCCACTTT. It encodes CSARDSFMRGRKRSYNSPLHF.

The chain recombines TRBV20-1 with TRBJ1-4; TRBD1 agrees at 8 bases. The length of the CDR3 is 13 residues. Germline lookup yields CDR1 DFQATT and CDR2 SNEGSKA (reference sequence). Trimming cost V 6 bases and J 5 bases; bases outside gene matches: 5. The CDR3 DNA sequence: TGCAGTGCCGAGGACAGGGTGAATGAAAAACTGTTTTTT. Its translation is CSAEDRVNEKLFF.

The table lists this clonotype with a few counts. The chain links TRBV28 to TRBJ2-1, with TRBD1 as a possible D gene (6 bases). Germline CDR1 MDHEN, CDR2 SYDVKM. The CDR3 covers 14 residues. V dropped 6 bases and J dropped 0 bases, with 9 bases sitting between them. CDR3 coding DNA: TGTGCCAGCAGAAGGGGGTACTCCTACAATGAGCAGTTCTTC. Protein product: CASRRGYSYNEQFF.

This clonotype was observed a few times. V usage is TRBV19 and J usage is TRBJ2-1; TRBD2 matches 12 bases. This CDR3 has 15 amino acids. With V trimmed by 6 bases and J by 5 bases, 5 bases remained unmatched. Germline-derived CDR1 and CDR2 are LNHDA and SQIVND (reference sequence). CDR3 DNA sequence: TGTGCCAGTAGAACTAGCGGGAGGAAAAACAATGAGCAGTTCTTC. Translated, it gives CASRTSGRKNNEQFF.

This chain links TRBV5-4 with TRBJ2-2; TRBD2 agrees at 7 bases. This CDR3 region has 14 residues. Losses at the gene ends were 4 bases for V and 5 bases for J; bases not matched to a gene: 5. Germline CDR1 reads SGHNT; CDR2 reads YYREEE (reference sequence). The CDR3 region has the DNA TGTGCCAGCAGCGGGGCGGGAGTTACCGGGGAGCTGTTTTTT. This translates into CASSGAGVTGELFF.

This clonotype was counted at least ten times. The chain combines TRBV20-1 with TRBJ1-2; a possible D gene is TRBD1 (6 bases). Trimming took off 0 bases at V and 8 bases at J, with 13 bases between the two ends. The CDR3 sequence is 13 residues long. Germline values: CDR1 DFQATT, CDR2 SNEGSKA (reference sequence). CDR3 bases: TGCAGTGCTAGAGATCAGGGTAGGGGGGGCTACACCTTC. Encoded protein: CSARDQGRGGYTF.

Points on this clonotype: This could be a read error, since a much larger clone is one nucleotide away. The genes are TRBV28 and TRBJ1-1; D not certain. The CDR3 extends over 18 amino acids. Germline lookup yields CDR1 MDHEN and CDR2 SYDVKM. The V gene lost 5 bases and the J gene lost 6 bases, with 28 bases spanning the gap. CDR3 DNA sequence: TGTGCCAGCAGTGAGTCGAACGGCAGGATGGTACTAGGTTCTGAAGCTTTCTTT. This sequence encodes CASSESNGRMVLGSEAFF.

This clonotype has at least ten counts. The chain employs TRBV20-1 and TRBJ1-1; 8 bases map to TRBD1. CDR3 length: 14 residues. Per the germline V gene, CDR1 is DFQATT and CDR2 is SNEGSKA (reference sequence). The junction had 7 bases not matched to a gene; V was cut back by 3 bases and J by 4 bases. The CDR3 here is CSASPGTGGTEAFF. In nucleotides, the CDR3 is TGCAGTGCTAGCCCCGGGACAGGCGGCACTGAAGCTTTCTTT.

This clonotype has at least ten counts. CDR3 nucleotides: TGTGCCAGCAGCTCAGAAATAAGCTCCTACAATGAGCAGTTCTTC. This translates into CASSSEISSYNEQFF. This chain connects TRBV7-2 to TRBJ2-1; D unresolved. CDR3 length: 15 residues. In germline, CDR1 is SGHTA, CDR2 FQGNSA. V was shortened by 4 bases and J by 0 bases, with 10 bases between the two germline ends.

This clonotype was counted at least ten times. V gene TRBV3-1 combines with J gene TRBJ2-5, with a tentative D call TRBD2 (5 bases). CDR3 length: 12 residues. CDR1 is LGHDT and CDR2 is YNNKEL in the germline V gene (reference sequence). V lost 3 bases and J lost 10, with 12 bases in between. The CDR3 loop reads CASSQAGWHQYF. CDR3 in DNA: TGTGCCAGCAGCCAGGCGGGTTGGCACCAGTACTTC.